These 4 T cell receptor beta chains were all obtained from the same sample, sequenced in a study of cytomegalovirus exposure and HLA in healthy donors (TCRdb year 2017). Library preparation was by the immunoSEQ multiplex PCR assay. For the multiplex PCR, a mixture combining 60 forward primers for TCR Vbeta segments and 13 reverse primers for TCR Jbeta segments was used. TCRdb took over this immuneACCESS table, retaining in-frame rearrangements with V and J assigned. Such tables are incomplete; in checked studies, under half of the missing clones stem from an unresolved V gene, and the remainder is unexplained. This sample lists 150,000 to 200,000 clones; roughly three quarters were detected once. The ten biggest clones cover roughly 14% of the sample. The sample taken for sequencing was PBMCs. The receptor source for this set is a woman in her thirties or forties in good health and CMV-seronegative.

CDR3 sequence reads: CASSPDRVRTYEQYF. DNA for the CDR3: TGCGCCAGCAGCCCCGACAGGGTTAGGACCTACGAGCAGTACTTC. The chain uses TRBV5-1 and TRBJ2-7; 7 bases match TRBD1. V lost 4 bases and J lost 2; bases outside the gene matches: 9. Germline assignment: CDR1 SGHRS and CDR2 YFSETQ. This CDR3 is built from 15 residues.

This chain joins TRBV2 and TRBJ2-2; D unclear. The CDR3 consists of 14 residues. Germline CDR1 and CDR2: SNHLY and FYNNEI. With 5 bases removed from V and 6 bases from J, the gap between germline ends came to 13 bases. The CDR3 sequence: CASSISSVAGELFF. In DNA, the CDR3 is TGTGCCAGCAGTATCTCCTCGGTAGCCGGGGAGCTGTTTTTT.

The chain is built from TRBV5-1 and TRBJ2-7; 10 bases are shared with TRBD2. In germline, CDR1 is SGHRS, CDR2 YFSETQ. This CDR3 spans 15 amino acids. The ends lost 2 bases at V and 4 bases at J; junction bases unmatched: 6. The CDR3 DNA sequence: TGCGCCAGCAGCTTAGCGGGGGGGTCCCTGTACGAGCAGTACTTC. Its protein product is CASSLAGGSLYEQYF.

This clone has only a few counts. This CDR3 is missing its conserved last phenylalanine or tryptophan, likely due to a read error. The chain couples TRBV7-9 to TRBJ1-1, with TRBD1 matching 7 bases. The CDR3 length is 15 residues. Germline-derived CDR1 and CDR2 are SEHNR and FQNEAQ (reference sequence). CDR3 amino acids: CSSSLRQGADTEAFL. CDR3 sequence (DNA): TGTTCCAGCAGCTTACGACAGGGCGCCGACACTGAAGCTTTCCTT.